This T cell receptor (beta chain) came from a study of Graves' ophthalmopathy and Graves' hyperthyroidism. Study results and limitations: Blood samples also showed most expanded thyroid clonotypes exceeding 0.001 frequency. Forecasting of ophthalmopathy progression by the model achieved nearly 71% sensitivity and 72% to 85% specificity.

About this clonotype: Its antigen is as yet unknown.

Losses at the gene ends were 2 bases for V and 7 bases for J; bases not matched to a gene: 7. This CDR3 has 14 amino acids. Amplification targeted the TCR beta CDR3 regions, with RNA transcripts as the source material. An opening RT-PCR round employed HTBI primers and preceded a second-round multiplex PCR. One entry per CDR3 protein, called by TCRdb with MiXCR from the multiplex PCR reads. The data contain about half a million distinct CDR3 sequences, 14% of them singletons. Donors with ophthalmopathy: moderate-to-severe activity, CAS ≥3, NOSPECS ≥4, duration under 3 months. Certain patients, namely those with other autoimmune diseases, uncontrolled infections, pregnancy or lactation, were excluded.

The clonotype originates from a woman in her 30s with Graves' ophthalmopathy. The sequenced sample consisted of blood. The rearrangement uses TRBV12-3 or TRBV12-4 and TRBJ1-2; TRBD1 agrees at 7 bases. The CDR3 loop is CASSLRQGERGYTF. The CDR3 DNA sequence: TGTGCCAGCAGTTTAAGGCAGGGGGAACGTGGCTACACCTTC.